What follows are 32 T cell receptor beta chains derived from one specimen sequenced in a study of molecular identifiers for immune sequencing clone quantification. In TCRdb, the PCR reads were re-called with MiXCR into one record per CDR3 protein. The sample contains 460,000 or so distinct CDR3 sequences, about a fifth of which appear only once. Sequencing used naive CD8+ T cells from blood, with Jurkat cell RNA spiked in. This sample's subset: FACS-sorted CD8+CD4-CCR7+CD45RA+ naive T cells. The receptors originated from a human donor in good health. Some libraries in this study had Jurkat cell RNA spiked in.

This clonotype occurred a few times. This clone may be a read error of a much larger clone one base away. This chain joins TRBV7-9 and TRBJ2-7, with D perhaps matching TRBD1 (6 bases). Trimming stripped 5 bases from V and 4 bases from J, with 12 bases between. From germline, CDR1 is SEHNR and CDR2 FQNEAQ (reference sequence). The CDR3 is made up of 13 amino acids. The DNA of the CDR3 is TGTGCCAGCAGCCCCGGGACAAAATACGAGCAGTACTTC. Protein sequence: CASSPGTKYEQYF.

This clonotype has only a few counts. V and J are TRBV4-3 and TRBJ1-4; D not certain. The CDR3 is made up of 16 amino acids. The V end lost 2 bases, the J end lost 0 bases, and 10 bases lay between the germline ends. Looked up from germline, CDR1 is LGHNA and CDR2 is YSLEER. The CDR3 DNA follows: TGCGCCAGCAGCCAATCTAGCATAGCAACTAATGAAAAACTGTTTTTT. Translating it yields CASSQSSIATNEKLFF.

The CDR3 sequence: CASSLGEDSEIYNEQFF. DNA for the CDR3: TGTGCCAGCAGTTTAGGGGAAGACAGCGAGATCTACAATGAGCAGTTCTTC. V usage is TRBV7-3 and J usage is TRBJ2-1, with D possibly TRBD1 on 5 matching bases. Trimming pared 6 bases from V and 3 bases from J, leaving 21 bases between. The CDR3 consists of 17 residues. The germline V gene encodes CDR1 SGHTA and CDR2 FQGTGA.

This clonotype was recorded at least ten times. This chain links TRBV30 with TRBJ2-6; weak D call: TRBD1 (6 bases). V was clipped by 3 bases and J by 3 bases, with 12 bases between them. The CDR3 length is 15 residues. Germline assignment: CDR1 GTSNPN and CDR2 SVGIG (reference sequence). The CDR3 loop reads CAWRQGLSGANVLTF. In nucleotides, the CDR3 is TGTGCCTGGAGGCAGGGGCTAAGTGGGGCCAACGTCCTGACTTTC.

Only a few counts were recorded for this clonotype. This rearrangement joins TRBV27 to TRBJ2-2; D is ambiguous. Germline-derived CDR1 and CDR2 are MNHEY and SMNVEV (reference sequence). This CDR3 is built from 14 residues. The ends were cut back, 5 bases at V and 0 bases at J, with 7 bases in the middle. DNA of the CDR3: TGTGCCAGCAGTCCCCTAGCGAACACCGGGGAGCTGTTTTTT. This sequence encodes CASSPLANTGELFF.

This clonotype turned up a few times. J is TRBJ1-1 and V is TRBV7-2; possibly TRBD1 for D (5 bases). Per the germline V gene, CDR1 is SGHTA and CDR2 is FQGNSA. Trimming removed 11 bases from V and 4 bases from J, with 17 bases in between. This CDR3 contains 13 residues. The CDR3 spells CAFSQRGGTEAFF. The CDR3 DNA is TGTGCCTTCTCCCAGCGGGGGGGCACTGAAGCTTTCTTT.

Comment on this clonotype: Possible read error: a much larger clone is one base away. The conserved phenylalanine or tryptophan is not found at the CDR3 terminus, so this likely reflects a read error. J is TRBJ2-7 and V is TRBV19; D is possibly TRBD2 (5 bases). The CDR3 sequence is 13 residues long. Trimming pared 3 bases from V and 3 bases from J, leaving 9 bases between. Germline V CDR1 and CDR2: LNHDA, SQIVND (reference sequence). CDR3 DNA sequence: TGTGCCAGTAGTATTTCGGGATTCTACGAGCAGTACTCC. This sequence encodes CASSISGFYEQYS.

This clonotype was counted at least ten times. The chain has TRBV7-9 and TRBJ1-1, with D tentatively TRBD1 (6 bases). The germline CDR1 and CDR2 sequences are SEHNR and FQNEAQ (reference sequence). This CDR3 is built from 13 residues. V lost 8 bases, J lost 5 bases, and 15 bases lay in between. Here the CDR3 reads CASFWGANTEAFF. In nucleotides, the CDR3 is TGTGCCAGCTTTTGGGGGGCCAATACTGAAGCTTTCTTT.

The sample holds many counts of this clonotype. The rearrangement uses TRBV7-9 and TRBJ2-5; TRBD1 might be the D (6 bases). Germline loops: CDR1 SEHNR, CDR2 FQNEAQ (reference sequence). There are 15 residues in the CDR3. V was clipped by 1 base and J by 3 bases, with 12 bases between them. DNA for the CDR3: TGTGCCAGCAGCTTAGGCCTGACAGGCAAAGAGACCCAGTACTTC. Its protein is CASSLGLTGKETQYF. The full variable domain, rest sourced from reference TRBV7-9 and TRBJ2-5, is DTGVSQNPRHKITKRGQNVTFRCDPISEHNRLYWYRQTLGQGPEFLTYFQNEAQLEKSRLLSDRFSAERPKGSFSTLEIQRTEQGDSAMYLCASSLGLTGKETQYFGPGTRLLVL.

This clonotype was detected ten times or more. The chain is built from TRBV25-1 and TRBJ1-1, with 11 bases lining up with TRBD1. The V gene end was trimmed by 1 base and the J gene end by 6 bases; junction bases not matched to a gene: 10. The CDR3 is 17 residues long. Germline-derived CDR1 and CDR2 are MGHDK and SYGVNS. The CDR3 DNA follows: TGTGCCAGCAGTGAATCCGGGACAGGGGGATTGCGCGCTGAAGCTTTCTTT. This gives the protein CASSESGTGGLRAEAFF.

This clonotype occurred many times. The V call is TRBV13, the J call TRBJ1-4; 7 bases line up with TRBD1. This CDR3 has 16 residues. J was trimmed by 0 bases and V by 5 bases; bases with no gene match: 6. From germline, CDR1 is PRHDT and CDR2 FYEKMQ (reference sequence). CDR3: CASSHRDSATNEKLFF. As DNA, the CDR3 is TGTGCCAGCAGCCATCGGGACAGTGCAACTAATGAAAAACTGTTTTTT.

The chain has TRBV7-6 and TRBJ2-7, with D uncertain. V was cut by 0 bases and J by 2 bases, with 11 bases left in between. This CDR3 region has 15 residues. Germline loops: CDR1 SGHVS, CDR2 FNYEAQ. In DNA form, the CDR3 reads TGTGCCAGCAGCTTAGCCGGTTACCAGACCTACGAGCAGTACTTC. It encodes CASSLAGYQTYEQYF.

The chain has TRBV7-6 and TRBJ2-1; D might be TRBD2 (7 bases). V was clipped by 0 bases and J by 0 bases, with 21 bases between them. The CDR3 has 20 amino acids. Germline values: CDR1 SGHVS, CDR2 FNYEAQ. The CDR3 sequence is CASSLARFTRGPSSYNEQFF. The CDR3, as DNA: TGTGCCAGCAGCTTAGCGCGGTTCACGCGGGGGCCGAGCTCCTACAATGAGCAGTTCTTC.

The chain links TRBV5-1 to TRBJ2-2, with 14 bases matching TRBD2. There are 18 residues in the CDR3. Unmatched junction bases numbered 10, after V lost 4 bases and J lost 5 bases. Germline CDR1 is SGHRS and CDR2 is YFSETQ. The CDR3 nucleotides are TGCGCCAGCAGCCCTACTGGGACTAGCGGGGGAGAGACCGGGGAGCTGTTTTTT. This gives the protein CASSPTGTSGGETGELFF. The variable domain in full, completed from reference TRBV5-1 and TRBJ2-2, reads KAGVTQTPRYLIKTRGQQVTLSCSPISGHRSVSWYQQTPGQGLQFLFEYFSETQRNKGNFPGRFSGRQFSNSRSEMNVSTLELGDSALYLCASSPTGTSGGETGELFFGEGSRLTVL.

Notes on this clonotype: Given a much more abundant clone one base away, this may be a read error. J is TRBJ2-5 and V is TRBV6-5, with a tentative D call TRBD1 (5 bases). CDR1 MNHEY and CDR2 SVGAGI come from the germline V gene. There are 14 residues in the CDR3. The CDR3 reads CASSAIDSQETRYF. CDR3 nucleotide sequence: TGTGCCAGCAGTGCGATAGACAGTCAAGAGACCCGGTACTTC.

V gene TRBV7-9 combines with J gene TRBJ2-4, with 10 positions matching TRBD1. CDR3 length equals 14 residues. Trimming removed 3 bases from V and 9 bases from J; junction bases left unmatched: 5. Germline V gene data show CDR1 as SEHNR and CDR2 as FQNEAQ (reference sequence). CDR3 sequence: CASSFPTGGGIQYF. CDR3 in DNA: TGTGCCAGCAGCTTTCCGACAGGGGGCGGCATTCAGTACTTC.

This sequence joins TRBV11-2 and TRBJ1-1, with D possibly TRBD1 on 6 matching bases. V was pared by 4 bases and J by 7 bases, with 10 bases between. This CDR3 has 12 amino acids. From germline, CDR1 is SGHAT and CDR2 FQNNGV. CDR3 sequence (DNA): TGTGCCAGCAGCTACGGGACACATGAAGCTTTCTTT. The encoded protein is CASSYGTHEAFF.

CDR3 sequence: CASSFVGGGELFF. The CDR3 DNA reads TGTGCCAGCAGCTTCGTTGGTGGCGGGGAGCTGTTTTTT. V and J are TRBV7-9 and TRBJ2-2; D is ambiguous. Per the germline V gene, CDR1 is SEHNR and CDR2 is FQNEAQ (reference sequence). The CDR3 runs 13 residues. V shed 3 bases and J shed 7 bases, with 9 bases lying between them.

This chain joins TRBV10-1 and TRBJ2-1, with 12 bases identical to TRBD2. CDR3 length equals 19 residues. Germline V CDR1 and CDR2: WNHNN, SYGVQD (reference sequence). V lost 1 base, J lost 2 bases, and 9 bases stayed unmatched. Here the CDR3 DNA reads TGCGCCAGCAGTGAGTTCCCCTCGACTAGCGGGGGACCCTACAATGAGCAGTTCTTC. Translating it yields CASSEFPSTSGGPYNEQFF.

This chain joins TRBV19 and TRBJ2-7; 9 bases are a match to TRBD1. Germline V gene sequence: CDR1 LNHDA, CDR2 SQIVND (reference sequence). There are 14 residues in the CDR3. With V trimmed by 5 bases and J by 6 bases, 8 bases remained unmatched. This CDR3 is CASSHGTGTSEQYF. The CDR3 coding sequence is TGTGCCAGTAGTCACGGGACAGGGACATCCGAGCAGTACTTC. Drawing the rest from reference TRBV19 and TRBJ2-7, the complete variable domain is DGGITQSPKYLFRKEGQNVTLSCEQNLNHDAMYWYRQDPGQGLRLIYYSQIVNDFQKGDIAEGYSVSREKKESFPLTVTSAQKNPTAFYLCASSHGTGTSEQYFGPGTRLTVT.

Concerning this clonotype itself: A much larger clone differs from this one at a single base, so this may be a read error. The rearrangement uses TRBV3-1 and TRBJ2-2; D ambiguous. The germline V gene has CDR1 LGHDT and CDR2 YNNKEL (reference sequence). CDR3 length: 15 residues. The germline V and J ends were trimmed by 0 bases and 7 bases, with 12 bases remaining between them. CDR3 in DNA: TGTGCCAGCAGCCAAGACGGCTCAGGAGTCGGGGAGCTGTTTTTT. It codes for CASSQDGSGVGELFF. The variable domain in full, with the rest retrieved from reference TRBV3-1 and TRBJ2-2, is DTAVSQTPKYLVTQMGNDKSIKCEQNLGHDTMYWYKQDSKKFLKIMFSYNNKELIINETVPNRFSPKSPDKAHLNLHINSLELGDSAVYFCASSQDGSGVGELFFGEGSRLTVL.

This clonotype was recorded a few times. V and J are TRBV5-5 and TRBJ2-7, with D possibly matching TRBD1 (6 bases). The CDR3 is 16 residues long. Trimming shortened V by 3 bases and J by 4 bases, and 20 bases separated the two germline ends. CDR1 is SGHKS, CDR2 YYEKEE, per germline (reference sequence). The CDR3 bases are TGTGCCAGCAGCTGGAACGTACAGGGTTCTAGGTACGAGCAGTACTTC. Translation: CASSWNVQGSRYEQYF.

V is TRBV4-3 and J is TRBJ1-4, with D possibly being TRBD1 (5 bases). The germline gives CDR1 LGHNA, CDR2 YSLEER. This CDR3 has 16 residues. The V gene lost 1 base and the J gene lost 3 bases, with 12 bases spanning the gap. The CDR3, as DNA: TGCGCCAGCAGCCAAGGGGACTCACAGCCTAATGAAAAACTGTTTTTT. Residues: CASSQGDSQPNEKLFF.

The genes are TRBV2 and TRBJ2-5, with D possibly matching TRBD1 (5 bases). V lost 0 bases and J 3 bases, leaving 14 bases between the germline ends. Per the germline V gene, CDR1 is SNHLY and CDR2 is FYNNEI. This CDR3 has 16 amino acids. CDR3 region: CASSEAFLGAKETQYF. In nucleotides, the CDR3 is TGTGCCAGCAGTGAAGCGTTTCTAGGGGCGAAAGAGACCCAGTACTTC.

This clonotype was observed once. Since a much larger clone is just one base distant, this may be a read error. The chain combines TRBV4-3 with TRBJ2-4; 7 bases align to TRBD1. Germline V gene data show CDR1 as LGHNA and CDR2 as YSLEER. This CDR3 is built from 16 residues. The CDR3 bases are TGCGCCGGCAGCCAAGATTTAAGGACAGGCAAAAACATTCAGTACTTC. Its translation: CAGSQDLRTGKNIQYF.

The chain links TRBV4-3 to TRBJ2-7; the D gene is possibly TRBD1 (6 bases). Germline loops: CDR1 LGHNA, CDR2 YSLEER. There are 14 residues in the CDR3. V lost 0 bases, J lost 5 bases, and 11 bases lay in between. CDR3 residues: CASSQDWGPDEQYF. CDR3 sequence (DNA): TGCGCCAGCAGCCAAGACTGGGGGCCCGACGAGCAGTACTTC.

This clonotype was observed many times. DNA of the CDR3: TGTGCCAGCAGTCCGGGACAGGTTGAAGCTTTCTTT. Residues: CASSPGQVEAFF. The chain couples TRBV28 to TRBJ1-1; TRBD1 aligns across 8 bases. The V and J ends lost 5 bases and 7 bases, in that order; junction bases with no gene match: 3. This CDR3 spans 12 amino acids. The germline gives CDR1 MDHEN, CDR2 SYDVKM.

V gene TRBV6-2 or TRBV6-3 combines with J gene TRBJ1-1; D might be TRBD1 (6 bases). The V end lost 5 bases, the J end lost 6 bases, and 13 bases lay between the germline ends. This CDR3 is 13 amino acids long. Germline V CDR1 and CDR2: MNHEY, SVGEGT. In nucleotides, the CDR3 is TGTGCCAGCAGTACGATAGGGGGGGCTGAAGCTTTCTTT. It is translated as CASSTIGGAEAFF.

The table lists this clonotype with many counts. J is TRBJ2-3 and V is TRBV7-9; D could derive from TRBD1 or TRBD2 (5 bases each). Germline V lookup: CDR1 SEHNR, CDR2 FQNEAQ (reference sequence). This CDR3 spans 12 amino acids. V lost 6 bases and J lost 4, with 8 bases in between. The chain's CDR3 is CASREGSDTQYF. The CDR3 bases are TGTGCCAGCAGAGAGGGGTCAGATACGCAGTATTTT.

About this clonotype: The junction does not match germline at one end; this may be a read error. The V gene is TRBV4-3, the J gene TRBJ2-1; D remains ambiguous. In germline, CDR1 is LGHNA, CDR2 YSLEER. The length of the CDR3 is 15 residues. The CDR3 DNA sequence: TGCGCCAGCGGCCAAGGTGGCAGGACCTACAATGAGCAGTTCTTC. Translation: CASGQGGRTYNEQFF.

The gene calls are TRBV28 and TRBJ2-7; 7 bases align to TRBD2. The CDR3 totals 15 residues. Germline-derived CDR1 and CDR2 are MDHEN and SYDVKM. The J segment lost 4 bases and the V segment lost 6 bases, leaving 12 bases of the junction unmatched. The CDR3 protein is CASSLKGGPSYEQYF. CDR3 coding DNA: TGTGCCAGCAGCCTCAAGGGAGGGCCTTCTTACGAGCAGTACTTC.

This CDR3 is CAWSGDSSNSPLHF. The CDR3 DNA follows: TGTGCCTGGAGTGGGGACAGCTCTAATTCACCCCTCCACTTT. This sequence joins TRBV30 and TRBJ1-6, with 7 bases that match TRBD1. V shed 1 base, J shed 6 bases, and the junction held 3 bases outside the gene matches. The germline V gene encodes CDR1 GTSNPN and CDR2 SVGIG (reference sequence). The CDR3 contains 14 residues.